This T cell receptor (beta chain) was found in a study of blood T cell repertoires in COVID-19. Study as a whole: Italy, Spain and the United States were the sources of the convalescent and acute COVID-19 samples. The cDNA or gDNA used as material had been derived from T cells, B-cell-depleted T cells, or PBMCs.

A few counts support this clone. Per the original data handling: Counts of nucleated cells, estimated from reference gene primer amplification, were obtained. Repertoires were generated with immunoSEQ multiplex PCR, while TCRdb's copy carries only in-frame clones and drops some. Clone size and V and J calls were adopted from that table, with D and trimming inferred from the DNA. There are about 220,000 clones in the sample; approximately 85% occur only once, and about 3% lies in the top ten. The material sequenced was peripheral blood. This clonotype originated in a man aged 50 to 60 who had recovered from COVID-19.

This CDR3 is CASTRQGARSQPQHF. The CDR3 DNA sequence: TGTGCCAGCACTAGACAGGGGGCGCGTTCTCAGCCCCAGCATTTT. The chain couples TRBV2 to TRBJ1-5, with 10 bases fitting TRBD1. The CDR3 totals 15 residues. Germline values: CDR1 SNHLY, CDR2 FYNNEI. The V gene end was trimmed by 7 bases and the J gene end by 6 bases; junction bases not matched to a gene: 9.